Each of the 21 T cell receptor beta chains below was sequenced from the same sample in a study of blood T cell repertoires in COVID-19. The repertoire was sequenced with immunoSEQ multiplex PCR; TCRdb's copy has only in-frame clones and lacks some. In the table there are hundreds of thousands of clones, more than 80% of which are singletons. The sequenced sample was PBMCs or T cells enriched from blood (not recorded which). These receptors came from a man younger than 35 who had recovered from COVID-19.

This clone was detected once. The chain combines TRBV3-1 (or the pseudogene TRBV3-2) with TRBJ1-4; TRBD1 is a possible D gene (5 bases). V gave up 0 bases and J gave up 8 bases, with 16 bases separating them. This CDR3 comprises 16 residues. CDR1 and CDR2 (germline): LGHDT, YNNKEL (reference sequence). CDR3: CASSQDVGGRGEKLFF. CDR3 in DNA: TGTGCCAGCAGCCAAGATGTCGGGGGAAGGGGAGAAAAACTGTTTTTT.

This clone was recorded a few times. The V call is TRBV7-8, the J call TRBJ2-2; TRBD2 aligns across 8 bases. Germline CDR1 is SGHVS and CDR2 is FQNEAQ. J lost 2 bases, V lost 4 bases, and 9 bases had no gene match. The CDR3 runs 17 residues. CDR3 in DNA: TGTGCCAGCAGCTCTCAGTGGGTAGCGGGAAACACCGGGGAGCTGTTTTTT. Translated: CASSSQWVAGNTGELFF.

V gene TRBV27 combines with J gene TRBJ2-7; 9 nucleotides agree with TRBD1. Germline assignment: CDR1 MNHEY and CDR2 SMNVEV (reference sequence). V was pared by 5 bases and J by 6 bases, with 11 bases of the junction left unmatched. The CDR3 is 15 amino acids. The CDR3 DNA reads as TGTGCCAGCAGTAGGAGACAGGGGGGTTTCGGCGAGCAGTACTTC. Residues: CASSRRQGGFGEQYF.

This rearrangement joins TRBV3-1 (or the pseudogene TRBV3-2) to TRBJ1-5; TRBD1 agrees at 7 bases. Germline loops: CDR1 LGHDT, CDR2 YNNKEL (reference sequence). The CDR3 is made up of 15 amino acids. With V trimmed by 4 bases and J by 3 bases, 6 bases remained unmatched. The CDR3 nucleotides read TGTGCCAGCAGCCGAACTACAGGGGACAATCAGCCCCAGCATTTT. Translation: CASSRTTGDNQPQHF.

The rearrangement links TRBV10-1 to TRBJ2-7; TRBD1 aligns across 8 bases. The V segment lost 9 bases and the J segment 4 bases; nucleotides outside the gene matches: 8. This CDR3 is 13 amino acids long. From germline, CDR1 is WNHNN and CDR2 SYGVQD (reference sequence). DNA of the CDR3: TGCGCCAGTCCCGGGACAGGATCTTACGAGCAGTACTTC. It codes for CASPGTGSYEQYF.

CDR3 protein: CASSQETGTPTEAFF. CDR3 coding DNA: TGTGCCAGCAGCCAAGAAACAGGGACGCCGACTGAAGCTTTCTTT. V and J are TRBV4-2 and TRBJ1-1, with D tentatively TRBD1 (6 bases). The CDR3 is 15 amino acids. The germline V and J ends were trimmed by 0 bases and 5 bases, with 13 bases remaining between them. Germline CDR1 reads LGHNA; CDR2 reads YNFKEQ.

This chain links TRBV6-5 with TRBJ2-5, with TRBD1 matching over 9 bases. Germline-derived CDR1 and CDR2 are MNHEY and SVGAGI. The CDR3 extends over 14 amino acids. Losses at the gene ends were 7 bases for V and 5 bases for J; bases not matched to a gene: 8. The CDR3 here is CASKPGTGWETQYF. The CDR3 DNA reads TGTGCCAGCAAACCTGGGACAGGGTGGGAGACCCAGTACTTC.

Only one count was recorded for this clone. The gene calls are TRBV7-9 and TRBJ1-6; no clear D gene. The CDR3 sequence is 14 residues long. In germline, CDR1 is SEHNR, CDR2 FQNEAQ (reference sequence). Deletions cut 3 bases from V and 5 bases from J, with 8 bases between. CDR3 in amino acids: CASSFPVNNSPLHF. CDR3 in DNA: TGTGCCAGCAGCTTTCCGGTTAATAATTCACCCCTCCACTTT.

The chain employs TRBV7-2 and TRBJ1-2; D may be TRBD1 (5 bases). V lost 7 bases and J lost 8, with 17 bases in between. The CDR3 has 13 amino acids. Germline CDR1 reads SGHTA; CDR2 reads FQGNSA. For the CDR3, the DNA is TGTGCCAGCATCCTATTCCAGGGATTAGGCTACACCTTC. Translated: CASILFQGLGYTF. Full variable domain (outside the CDR3, taken from reference TRBV7-2 and TRBJ1-2): GAGVSQSPSNKVTEKGKDVELRCDPISGHTALYWYRQSLGQGLEFLIYFQGNSAPDKSGLPSDRFSAERTGGSVSTLTIQRTQQEDSAVYLCASILFQGLGYTFGSGTRLTVV.

The rearrangement uses TRBV19 and TRBJ2-1; 11 nucleotides align to TRBD2. The CDR3 runs 18 residues. V shed 1 base and J 5 bases; nucleotides not matched to a gene: 10. CDR1 LNHDA and CDR2 SQIVND come from the germline V gene (reference sequence). The CDR3, as DNA: TGTGCCAGTAGTATAGTTCATCGGGGTAGCGGGAGGGACAATGAGCAGTTCTTC. It yields the protein CASSIVHRGSGRDNEQFF.

This clone was observed a single time. In nucleotides, the CDR3 is TGTGCCAGCACCCGGGACAGGCAGCACCCTGAAGCTTTCTTT. It is translated as CASTRDRQHPEAFF. The rearrangement joins TRBV27 to TRBJ1-1; 8 bases are shared with TRBD1. Germline lookup yields CDR1 MNHEY and CDR2 SMNVEV (reference sequence). J gave up 6 bases and V 7 bases, and 10 bases lay outside the gene matches. CDR3 size: 14 residues.

The V gene is TRBV29-1, the J gene TRBJ2-3; 10 bases agree with TRBD2. V dropped 5 bases and J dropped 3; count of bases not matched to a gene: 8. Germline-derived CDR1 and CDR2 are SQVTM and ANQGSEA. This CDR3 spans 15 amino acids. CDR3 protein: CSVRFSGGRTDTQYF. The CDR3 bases are TGCAGCGTTCGGTTTAGCGGGGGGCGGACAGATACGCAGTATTTT.

CDR3 region: CASSFGGMNTEAFF. The DNA of the CDR3 is TGCGCCAGCAGCTTTGGAGGGATGAACACTGAAGCTTTCTTT. J is TRBJ1-1 and V is TRBV5-1; D unresolved. The CDR3 is 14 amino acids. Trimming stripped 2 bases from V and 0 bases from J, with 8 bases between. CDR1 is SGHRS and CDR2 is YFSETQ in the germline V gene.

This chain connects TRBV24-1 to TRBJ2-2; 7 bases map to TRBD1. J was trimmed by 1 base and V by 2 bases; bases with no gene match: 0. This CDR3 has 15 residues. From germline, CDR1 is KGHDR and CDR2 SFDVKD. The CDR3 spells CATSDWTGNTGELFF. The CDR3 DNA is TGTGCCACCAGTGATTGGACAGGGAACACCGGGGAGCTGTTTTTT.

The chain couples TRBV7-6 to TRBJ2-1; D is ambiguous. The length of the CDR3 is 13 residues. Germline V gene data show CDR1 as SGHVS and CDR2 as FNYEAQ. The V end lost 4 bases, the J end lost 7 bases, and 11 bases lay between the germline ends. The CDR3 nucleotides are TGTGCCAGCAGCTCCCAGGCACCGAATGAGCAGTTCTTC. Translating gives CASSSQAPNEQFF.

The gene calls are TRBV28 and TRBJ1-4; D might be TRBD1 (5 bases). This CDR3 spans 14 amino acids. Per germline, CDR1 MDHEN and CDR2 SYDVKM. Trimming left V 5 bases short and J 3 bases short, with 10 bases between. CDR3 in amino acids: CASSPTGANEKLFF. As DNA, the CDR3 is TGTGCCAGCAGTCCAACAGGTGCTAATGAAAAACTGTTTTTT.

The chain carries TRBV5-1 and TRBJ1-2, with D possibly TRBD1 on 6 matching bases. The CDR3 length is 14 residues. Germline values: CDR1 SGHRS, CDR2 YFSETQ. V lost 5 bases and J 6 bases, leaving 17 bases between the germline ends. CDR3 in amino acids: CASSWSGTIDGYTF. CDR3 DNA: TGCGCCAGCAGTTGGTCGGGGACAATAGATGGCTACACCTTC.

The rearrangement joins TRBV7-9 to TRBJ1-2; TRBD1 agrees at 7 bases. The CDR3 length is 15 residues. Trimming cost V 1 base and J 1 base; bases outside gene matches: 3. The germline CDR1 and CDR2 sequences are SEHNR and FQNEAQ (reference sequence). This CDR3 reads CASSLGRGSNYGYTF. CDR3 DNA sequence: TGTGCCAGCAGCTTAGGCAGGGGGAGTAACTATGGCTACACCTTC.

The V call is TRBV24-1, the J call TRBJ2-2, with a weak D call TRBD2 (5 bases). The CDR3 totals 14 residues. Trimming left V 6 bases short and J 5 bases short, with 12 bases between. Germline assignment: CDR1 KGHDR and CDR2 SFDVKD. DNA of the CDR3: TGTGCCACCAGTACCGGGGTATGGACCGGGGAGCTGTTTTTT. This translates into CATSTGVWTGELFF.

The chain's CDR3 is CASSYSTLASGNTIYF. In DNA, the CDR3 is TGTGCCAGCAGTTACTCTACATTAGCCTCTGGAAACACCATATATTTT. This chain joins TRBV6-5 and TRBJ1-3; D uncertain. The CDR3 runs 16 residues. Germline V lookup: CDR1 MNHEY, CDR2 SVGAGI. V lost 0 bases and J 0 bases, leaving 9 bases between the germline ends.

This chain joins TRBV5-4 and TRBJ1-1; D not certain. Trimming took off 0 bases at V and 7 bases at J, with 7 bases between the two ends. Germline CDR1 is SGHNT and CDR2 is YYREEE (reference sequence). The CDR3 sequence is 12 residues long. The CDR3 protein is CASSLVIGEAFF. In nucleotides, the CDR3 is TGTGCCAGCAGCTTGGTAATCGGTGAAGCTTTCTTT.